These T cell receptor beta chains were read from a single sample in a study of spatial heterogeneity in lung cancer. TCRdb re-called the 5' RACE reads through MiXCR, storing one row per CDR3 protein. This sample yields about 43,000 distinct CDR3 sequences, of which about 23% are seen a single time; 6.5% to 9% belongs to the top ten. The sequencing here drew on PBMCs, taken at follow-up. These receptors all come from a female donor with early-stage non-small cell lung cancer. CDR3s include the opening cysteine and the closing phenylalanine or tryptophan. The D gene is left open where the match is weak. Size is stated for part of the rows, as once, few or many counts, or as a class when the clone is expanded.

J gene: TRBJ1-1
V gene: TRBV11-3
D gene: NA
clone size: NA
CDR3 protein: CASSPGGLNTEAFF
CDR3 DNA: TGTGCCAGCAGTCCCGGGGGACTAAACACTGAAGCTTTCTTT

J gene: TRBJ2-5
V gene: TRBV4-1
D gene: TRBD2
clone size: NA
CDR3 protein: CASSQDRAGGKETQYF
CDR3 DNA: TGCGCCAGCAGCCAAGACAGAGCGGGGGGGAAAGAGACCCAGTACTTC

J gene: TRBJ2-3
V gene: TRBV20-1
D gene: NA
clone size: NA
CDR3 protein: CSAPPPGRADTQYF
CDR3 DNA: TGCAGTGCTCCGCCACCAGGTCGGGCAGATACGCAGTATTTT

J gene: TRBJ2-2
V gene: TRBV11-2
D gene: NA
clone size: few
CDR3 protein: CASRMDFTGELFF
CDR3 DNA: TGTGCCAGCAGAATGGACTTCACCGGGGAGCTGTTTTTT

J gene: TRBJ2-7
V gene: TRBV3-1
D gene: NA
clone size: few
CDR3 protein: CASSPRGWRDEQYF
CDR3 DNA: TGTGCCAGCAGCCCCCGAGGGTGGCGTGACGAGCAGTACTTC

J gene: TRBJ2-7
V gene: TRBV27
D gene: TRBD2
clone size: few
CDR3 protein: CASSYRGSSYEQYF
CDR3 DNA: TGTGCCAGCAGTTATCGCGGGAGCTCCTACGAGCAGTACTTC

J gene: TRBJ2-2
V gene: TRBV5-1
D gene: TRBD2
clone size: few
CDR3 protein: CASSVREGWTGELFF
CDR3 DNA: TGCGCCAGCAGCGTGCGGGAGGGTTGGACCGGGGAGCTGTTTTTT

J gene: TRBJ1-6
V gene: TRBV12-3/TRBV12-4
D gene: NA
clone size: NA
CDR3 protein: CASSSLGLNSPLHF
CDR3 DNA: TGTGCCAGCAGTTCACTGGGCCTTAATTCACCCCTCCACTTT

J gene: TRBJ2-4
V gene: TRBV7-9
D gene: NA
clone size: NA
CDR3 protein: CASSSYQGAKNIQYF
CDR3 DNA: TGTGCCAGCAGCTCCTACCAAGGGGCCAAAAACATTCAGTACTTC

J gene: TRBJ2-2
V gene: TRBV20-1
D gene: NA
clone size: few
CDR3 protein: CTKTGELFF
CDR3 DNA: TGCACCAAGACCGGGGAGCTGTTTTTT

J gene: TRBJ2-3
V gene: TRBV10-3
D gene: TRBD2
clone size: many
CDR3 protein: CAIRIGLAGGTDTQYF
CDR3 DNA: TGTGCCATCAGAATCGGACTAGCGGGGGGCACAGATACGCAGTATTTT

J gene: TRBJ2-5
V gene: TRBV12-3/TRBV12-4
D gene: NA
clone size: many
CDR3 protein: CASSSSNGQETQYF
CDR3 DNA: TGTGCCAGCAGTTCCTCTAATGGCCAGGAGACCCAGTACTTC

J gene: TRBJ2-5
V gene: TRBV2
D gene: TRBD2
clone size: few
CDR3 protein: CASNWGEGVQYF
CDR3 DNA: TGTGCCAGCAATTGGGGGGAGGGTGTCCAGTACTTC

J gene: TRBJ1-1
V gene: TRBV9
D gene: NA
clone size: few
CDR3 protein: CASSEGPEGGTEAFF
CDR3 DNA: TGTGCCAGCAGCGAGGGGCCTGAAGGTGGAACTGAAGCTTTCTTT

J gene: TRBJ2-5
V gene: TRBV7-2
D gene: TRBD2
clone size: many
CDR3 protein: CASSPTLRTSAFFTQYF
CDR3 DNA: TGTGCCAGCAGCCCAACCCTCCGGACTAGCGCCTTTTTTACCCAGTACTTC

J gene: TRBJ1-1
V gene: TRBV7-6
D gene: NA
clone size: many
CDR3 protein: CASSSTPLNTEAFF
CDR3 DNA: TGTGCCAGCAGCTCCACACCTCTGAACACTGAAGCTTTCTTT

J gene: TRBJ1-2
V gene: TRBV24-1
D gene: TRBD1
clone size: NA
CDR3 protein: CATSDTGTDYGYTF
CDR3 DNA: TGTGCCACCAGTGACACCGGGACAGACTATGGCTACACCTTC

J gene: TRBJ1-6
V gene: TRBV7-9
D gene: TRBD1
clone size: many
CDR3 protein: CASSTYRGRGSSPLHF
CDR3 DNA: TGTGCCAGCAGCACATACAGGGGGCGAGGTTCTTCACCCCTCCACTTT

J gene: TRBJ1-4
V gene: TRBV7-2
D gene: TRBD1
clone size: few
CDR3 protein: CASSGDRGPGKLFF
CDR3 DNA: TGTGCCAGCAGCGGGGACAGGGGGCCAGGAAAACTGTTTTTT

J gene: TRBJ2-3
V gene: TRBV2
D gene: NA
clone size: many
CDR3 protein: CASSEGRAGTDTQYF
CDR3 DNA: TGTGCCAGCAGTGAAGGGAGGGCCGGCACAGATACGCAGTATTTT

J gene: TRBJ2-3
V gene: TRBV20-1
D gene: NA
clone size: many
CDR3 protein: CSARGARTNPRADTQYF
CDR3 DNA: TGCAGTGCTAGAGGAGCGCGGACCAACCCAAGGGCAGATACGCAGTATTTT

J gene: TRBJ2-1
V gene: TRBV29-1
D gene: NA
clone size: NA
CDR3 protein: CSVSQGRNEQFF
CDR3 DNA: TGCAGCGTCTCACAGGGGAGGAATGAGCAGTTCTTC

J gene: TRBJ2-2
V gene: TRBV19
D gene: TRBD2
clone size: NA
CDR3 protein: CASSIRTSGYTGELFF
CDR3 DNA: TGTGCCAGTAGTATACGGACTAGCGGTTACACCGGGGAGCTGTTTTTT

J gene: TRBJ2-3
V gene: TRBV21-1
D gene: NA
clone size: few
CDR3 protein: CASRGDTDTQYF
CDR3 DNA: TGTGCCAGCAGGGGGGATACAGATACGCAGTATTTT

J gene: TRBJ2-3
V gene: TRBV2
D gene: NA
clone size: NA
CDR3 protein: CASDKGIFTDTQYF
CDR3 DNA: TGTGCCAGCGACAAGGGGATTTTCACAGATACGCAGTATTTT

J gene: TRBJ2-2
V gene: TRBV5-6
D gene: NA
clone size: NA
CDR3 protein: CASSLADGSTGELFF
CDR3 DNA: TGTGCCAGCAGCTTGGCTGATGGCTCCACCGGGGAGCTGTTTTTT

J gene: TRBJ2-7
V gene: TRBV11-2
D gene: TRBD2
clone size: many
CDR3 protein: CASSLGLARSYEQYF
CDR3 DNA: TGTGCCAGCAGCTTGGGACTAGCCCGGTCTTACGAGCAGTACTTC

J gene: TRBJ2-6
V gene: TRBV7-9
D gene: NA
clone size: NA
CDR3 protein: CAGPPGGANVLTF
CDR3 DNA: TGTGCCGGCCCGCCGGGTGGGGCCAACGTCCTGACTTTC

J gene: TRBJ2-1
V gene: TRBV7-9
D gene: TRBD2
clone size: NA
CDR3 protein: CASSWKTSGRGVNEQFF
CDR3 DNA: TGTGCCAGCAGCTGGAAGACTAGCGGGAGAGGGGTGAATGAGCAGTTCTTC

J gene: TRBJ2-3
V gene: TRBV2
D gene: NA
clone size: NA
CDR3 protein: CASAPHVDTQYF
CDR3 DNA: TGTGCCAGCGCCCCCCATGTAGATACGCAGTATTTT

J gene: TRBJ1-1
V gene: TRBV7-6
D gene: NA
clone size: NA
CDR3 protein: CASSLGAGPNTEAFF
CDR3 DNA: TGTGCCAGCAGCTTAGGAGCAGGACCGAACACTGAAGCTTTCTTT

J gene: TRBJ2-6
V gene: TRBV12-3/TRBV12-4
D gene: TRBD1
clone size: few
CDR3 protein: CASSYPTGSGANVLTF
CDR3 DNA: TGTGCCAGCAGTTACCCGACAGGGTCTGGGGCCAACGTCCTGACTTTC

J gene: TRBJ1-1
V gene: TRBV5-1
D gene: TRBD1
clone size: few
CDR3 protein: CASAMTGGEGTEAFF
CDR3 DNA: TGCGCCAGTGCGATGACAGGGGGCGAGGGCACTGAAGCTTTCTTT

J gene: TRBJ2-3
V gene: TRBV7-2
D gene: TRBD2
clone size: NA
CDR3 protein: CASSGEGRGTQYF
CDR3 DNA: TGTGCCAGCAGCGGGGAGGGGCGGGGTACGCAGTATTTT

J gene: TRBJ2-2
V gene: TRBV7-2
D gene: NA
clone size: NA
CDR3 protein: CASSRNWWSTGELFF
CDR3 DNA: TGTGCCAGCAGCCGAAACTGGTGGAGCACCGGGGAGCTGTTTTTT

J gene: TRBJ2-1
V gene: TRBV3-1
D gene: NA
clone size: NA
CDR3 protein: CASSQVLRATQFF
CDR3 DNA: TGTGCCAGCAGCCAAGTCCTCCGGGCCACACAGTTCTTC

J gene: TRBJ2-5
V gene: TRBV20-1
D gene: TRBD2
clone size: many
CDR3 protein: CSARASLAGGLGKETQYF
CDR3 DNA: TGCAGTGCTAGAGCCTCCCTAGCGGGAGGGCTAGGGAAAGAGACCCAGTACTTC

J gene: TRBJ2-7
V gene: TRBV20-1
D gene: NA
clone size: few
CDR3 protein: CSATRAGAGYEQYF
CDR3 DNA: TGCAGTGCCACACGGGCAGGGGCTGGTTACGAGCAGTACTTC

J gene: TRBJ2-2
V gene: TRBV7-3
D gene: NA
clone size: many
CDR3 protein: CASSPRVGGTGELFF
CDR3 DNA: TGTGCCAGCAGCCCCAGGGTGGGGGGCACCGGGGAGCTGTTTTTT

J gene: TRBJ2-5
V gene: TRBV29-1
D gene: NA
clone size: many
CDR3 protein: CSVDHGTQRAQYF
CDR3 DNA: TGCAGCGTTGACCACGGGACACAACGGGCCCAGTACTTC

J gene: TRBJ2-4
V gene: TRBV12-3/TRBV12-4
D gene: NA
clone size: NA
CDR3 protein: CASSLHSKNIQYF
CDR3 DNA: TGTGCCAGCAGTTTGCACAGTAAAAACATTCAGTACTTC

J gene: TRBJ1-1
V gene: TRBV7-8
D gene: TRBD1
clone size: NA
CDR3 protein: CASSTWTGGEAFF
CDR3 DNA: TGTGCCAGCAGCACGTGGACAGGGGGTGAAGCTTTCTTT

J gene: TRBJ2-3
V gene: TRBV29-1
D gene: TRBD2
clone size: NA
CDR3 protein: CSVERTSGNIFTDTQYF
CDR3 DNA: TGCAGCGTTGAACGGACTAGCGGAAACATTTTCACAGATACGCAGTATTTT

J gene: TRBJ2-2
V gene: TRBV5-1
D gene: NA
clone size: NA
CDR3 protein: CASSSRFAGTRESGELFF
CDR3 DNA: TGCGCCAGCAGCTCCAGATTCGCCGGGACCCGGGAATCCGGGGAGCTGTTTTTT

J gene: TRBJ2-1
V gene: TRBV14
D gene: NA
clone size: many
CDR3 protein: CASSQDLRGKQFF
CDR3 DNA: TGTGCCAGCAGCCAAGATCTAAGAGGCAAGCAGTTCTTC

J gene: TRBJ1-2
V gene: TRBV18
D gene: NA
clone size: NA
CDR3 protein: CASSPIQGLANYGYTF
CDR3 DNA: TGTGCCAGCTCACCAATACAGGGTTTAGCTAACTATGGCTACACCTTC

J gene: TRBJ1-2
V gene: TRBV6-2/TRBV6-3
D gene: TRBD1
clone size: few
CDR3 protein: CASEGQGGYGYTF
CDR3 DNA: TGTGCCAGCGAAGGACAGGGTGGCTATGGCTACACCTTC

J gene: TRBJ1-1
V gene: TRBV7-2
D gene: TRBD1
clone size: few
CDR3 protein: CASSLALGTGRNTEAFF
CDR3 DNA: TGTGCCAGCAGCTTAGCTCTAGGGACAGGACGGAACACTGAAGCTTTCTTT

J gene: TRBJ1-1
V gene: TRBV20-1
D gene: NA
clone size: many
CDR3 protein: CSAAIPGDTEAFFGPGDTEAFF
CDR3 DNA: NA

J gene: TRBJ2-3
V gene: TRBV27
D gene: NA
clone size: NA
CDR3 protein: CASTGRAGDTQYF
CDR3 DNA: TGTGCCAGCACTGGACGGGCGGGAGATACGCAGTATTTT

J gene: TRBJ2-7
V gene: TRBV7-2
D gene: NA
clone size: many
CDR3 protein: CASRAFFQGTYEQYF
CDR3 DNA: TGTGCCAGCAGAGCTTTTTTCCAGGGCACCTACGAGCAGTACTTC

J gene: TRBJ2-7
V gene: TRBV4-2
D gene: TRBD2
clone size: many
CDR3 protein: CASSQAPSGSSYEQYF
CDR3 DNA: TGTGCCAGCAGCCAAGCGCCGAGCGGGAGTTCCTACGAGCAGTACTTC

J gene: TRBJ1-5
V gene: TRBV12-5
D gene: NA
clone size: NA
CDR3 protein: CASGLPPTVGQPQHF
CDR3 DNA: TGTGCTAGTGGTTTGCCACCGACGGTTGGTCAGCCCCAGCATTTT

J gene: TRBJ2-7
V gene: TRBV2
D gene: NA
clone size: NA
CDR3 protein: CASRDGLGTYEQYF
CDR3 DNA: TGTGCCAGCAGGGACGGGCTGGGGACCTACGAGCAGTACTTC

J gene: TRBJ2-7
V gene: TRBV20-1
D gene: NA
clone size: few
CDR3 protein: CSACTRECDEQYF
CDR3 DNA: TGCAGTGCTTGCACTCGGGAGTGCGACGAGCAGTACTTC

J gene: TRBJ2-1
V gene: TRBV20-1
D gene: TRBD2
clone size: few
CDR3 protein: CSAPAGSGEGEQFF
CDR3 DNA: TGCAGTGCTCCCGCTGGTAGCGGGGAGGGTGAGCAGTTCTTC

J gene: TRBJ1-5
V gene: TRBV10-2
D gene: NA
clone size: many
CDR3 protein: CASSVNSNQPQHF
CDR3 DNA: TGCGCCAGCAGTGTGAATAGCAATCAGCCCCAGCATTTT

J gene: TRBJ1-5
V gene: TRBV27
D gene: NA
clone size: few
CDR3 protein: CASSTVAGTQPQHF
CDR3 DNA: TGTGCCAGCAGTACGGTCGCAGGGACGCAGCCCCAGCATTTT